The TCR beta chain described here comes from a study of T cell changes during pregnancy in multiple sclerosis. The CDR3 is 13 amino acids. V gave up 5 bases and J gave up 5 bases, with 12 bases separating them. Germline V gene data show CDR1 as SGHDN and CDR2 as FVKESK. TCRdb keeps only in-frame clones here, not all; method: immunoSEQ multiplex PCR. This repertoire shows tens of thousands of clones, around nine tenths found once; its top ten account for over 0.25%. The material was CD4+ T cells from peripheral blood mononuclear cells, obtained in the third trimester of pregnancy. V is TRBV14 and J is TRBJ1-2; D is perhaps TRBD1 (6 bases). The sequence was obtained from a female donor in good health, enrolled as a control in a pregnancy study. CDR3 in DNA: TGTGCCAGCAGCACTCGGGACACTTATGGCTACACCTTC. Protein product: CASSTRDTYGYTF. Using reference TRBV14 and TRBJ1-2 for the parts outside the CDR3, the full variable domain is EAGVTQFPSHSVIEKGQTVTLRCDPISGHDNLYWYRRVMGKEIKFLLHFVKESKQDESGMPNNRFLAERTGGTYSTLKVQPAELEDSGVYFCASSTRDTYGYTFGSGTRLTVV.